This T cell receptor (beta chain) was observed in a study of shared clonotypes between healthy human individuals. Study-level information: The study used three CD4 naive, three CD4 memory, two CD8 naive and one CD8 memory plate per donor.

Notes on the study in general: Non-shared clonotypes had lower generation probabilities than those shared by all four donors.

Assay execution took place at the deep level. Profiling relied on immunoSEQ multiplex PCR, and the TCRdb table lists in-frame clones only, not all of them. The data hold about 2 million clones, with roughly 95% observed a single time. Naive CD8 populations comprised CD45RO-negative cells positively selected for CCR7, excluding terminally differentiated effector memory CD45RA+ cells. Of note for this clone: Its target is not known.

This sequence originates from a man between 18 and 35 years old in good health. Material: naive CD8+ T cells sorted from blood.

The CDR3 nucleotides are TGTGCCAGCAGTGAAGCGCGGGGGCACCGGGGCACTGAAGCTTTCTTT. Its protein product is CASSEARGHRGTEAFF. The chain has TRBV6-1 and TRBJ1-1; weak D call: TRBD1 (6 bases). Germline loops: CDR1 MNHNS, CDR2 SASEGT. Trimming removed 0 bases at V and 4 bases at J, with 15 bases between. This CDR3 comprises 16 residues.